The rows below give T cell receptor beta chains drawn from one sample of a study of long-term antiretroviral therapy in people with HIV. This table comes from immunoSEQ multiplex PCR, and its TCRdb copy is limited to in-frame clones, with some not included. Among roughly 20,000 clones listed, under 90% were seen once. The specimen was unsorted PBMCs, collected 1.8 years before starting antiretroviral therapy. Every receptor here comes from a woman in her thirties with HIV. The CDR3 runs from the conserved cysteine through the conserved F or W. A D gene is named only where the DNA matches it firmly. Clone size, where shown, is once, few, many, or a class for clones that have expanded.

d_call j_call clone_size v_call cdr3_aa cdr3_nt
. TRBJ1-3 . TRBV6-5 CASSPGTIGNTIYF TGTGCCAGCAGCCCGGGGACGATCGGAAACACCATATATTTT
. TRBJ2-5 . TRBV5-1 CASSRLASEETQYF TGCGCCAGCAGCCGCCTAGCGAGTGAAGAGACCCAGTACTTC
. TRBJ1-3 . TRBV19 CASSIGWGFGNTIYF TGTGCCAGCAGTATTGGGTGGGGGTTCGGAAACACCATATATTTT
. TRBJ1-2 few TRBV7-9 CASSRAGNFYGYTF TGTGCCAGCAGTCGCGCCGGGAACTTTTATGGCTACACCTTC
. TRBJ1-2 . TRBV14 CASSQRPHGYTF TGTGCCAGCAGCCAACGACCCCATGGCTACACCTTC
. TRBJ1-4 . TRBV19 CASSEAGKSNEKLFF TGTGCCAGTAGTGAGGCAGGGAAATCTAATGAAAAACTGTTTTTT
. TRBJ1-3 . TRBV7-2 CASSLDTGLGNTIYF TGTGCCAGCAGCTTAGACACGGGGTTGGGAAACACCATATATTTT
. TRBJ1-5 . TRBV7-8 CASSLAQGGNQPQHF TGTGCCAGCAGCTTAGCGCAGGGAGGCAATCAGCCCCAGCATTTT
. TRBJ2-2 . TRBV19 CASSTSGGWHTGELFF TGTGCCAGTAGTACATCAGGGGGGTGGCACACCGGGGAGCTGTTTTTT
TRBD2 TRBJ2-3 . TRBV11-2 CASSSTSGYLDTQYF TGTGCCAGCAGCTCGACTAGCGGGTACTTAGATACGCAGTATTTT
. TRBJ1-1 . TRBV5-4 CASSPRNSEAFF TGTGCCAGCAGCCCTAGGAACAGTGAAGCTTTCTTT
. TRBJ1-3 . TRBV11-1 CASSSGPGNTIYF TGTGCCAGCAGCTCCGGACCAGGGAACACCATATATTTT
. TRBJ1-1 . TRBV6-1 CASSEASGRWGEAFF TGTGCCAGCAGTGAAGCCTCAGGACGGTGGGGTGAAGCTTTCTTT
TRBD1 TRBJ2-7 few TRBV4-1 CASSTDRGYEQYF TGCGCCAGCAGCACGGACAGGGGCTACGAGCAGTACTTC
TRBD2 TRBJ2-2 . TRBV13 CASSLNIAGGPGELFF TGTGCCAGCAGCCTAAATATAGCGGGGGGGCCCGGGGAGCTGTTTTTT
TRBD1 TRBJ2-2 . TRBV4-2 CASSQDEDRVSGELFF TGTGCCAGCAGCCAAGATGAGGACAGGGTGTCAGGGGAGCTGTTTTTT
TRBD2 TRBJ2-3 once TRBV7-7 CASSRLAGGNTDTQYF TGTGCCAGCAGCAGACTAGCGGGGGGCAACACAGATACGCAGTATTTT
. TRBJ1-2 . TRBV2 CASRDRTYGYTF TGTGCCAGCAGGGACAGAACCTATGGCTACACCTTC
. TRBJ2-2 . TRBV11-2 CASSLYRQNTGELFF TGTGCCAGCAGCCTCTATAGACAGAACACCGGGGAGCTGTTTTTT
. TRBJ1-5 . TRBV27 CASSALRRDGNNQPQHF TGTGCCAGCAGCGCACTTCGCAGGGACGGAAACAATCAGCCCCAGCATTTT
. TRBJ1-5 . TRBV6-1 CASSLSGAGQPQHF TGTGCCAGCAGTTTATCAGGGGCGGGTCAGCCCCAGCATTTT
. TRBJ1-1 . TRBV7-9 CASSPPGISTRGTEAFF TGTGCCAGCAGCCCCCCGGGGATTAGTACTCGTGGCACTGAAGCTTTCTTT
. TRBJ1-1 . TRBV29-1 CSVEGSMNTEAFF TGCAGCGTTGAGGGGTCCATGAACACTGAAGCTTTCTTT
. TRBJ2-2 . TRBV9 CASSVDGGELFF TGTGCCAGCAGCGTAGATGGCGGGGAGCTGTTTTTT
. TRBJ1-1 . TRBV30 CASKGLFSSEAFF TGTGCGTCAAAGGGACTTTTCTCCTCTGAAGCTTTCTTT
. TRBJ1-1 . TRBV7-2 CASSPPAVVMNTEAFF TGTGCCAGCAGTCCCCCTGCCGTGGTCATGAACACTGAAGCTTTCTTT
. TRBJ2-5 . TRBV5-1 CASSLWAEETQYF TGCGCCAGCAGCTTGTGGGCAGAAGAGACCCAGTACTTC
. TRBJ1-6 . TRBV5-1 CASSLGLREQENPHNSPLHF TGCGCCAGCAGCTTGGGTCTTAGAGAACAGGAAAATCCTCATAATTCACCCCTCCACTTT
. TRBJ1-2 . TRBV11-2 CASSFAGRSLYGYTF TGTGCCAGCAGCTTTGCAGGGAGGAGCCTCTATGGCTACACCTTC
. TRBJ2-1 . TRBV11-3 CASSLDGNEQFF TGTGCCAGCAGCTTAGATGGGAATGAGCAGTTCTTC
. TRBJ1-4 . TRBV19 CASSLTGMNEKLFF TGTGCCAGTAGTTTAACAGGGATGAATGAAAAACTGTTTTTT
TRBD2 TRBJ2-5 . TRBV7-2 CASSLSTSGGAETQYF TGTGCCAGCAGCTTATCCACTAGCGGGGGAGCGGAGACCCAGTACTTC
. TRBJ2-2 . TRBV29-1 CSVALWRGELFF TGCAGCGTTGCGTTATGGAGAGGGGAGCTGTTTTTT
. TRBJ1-6 . TRBV5-4 CASSSYRTEASF TGTGCCAGCAGCTCATATCGGACAGAGGCAAGCTTT
TRBD1 TRBJ2-1 . TRBV2 CASGRGTGDTNEQFF TGTGCCAGCGGGCGGGGGACAGGGGATACCAATGAGCAGTTCTTC
. TRBJ1-5 . TRBV21-1 CASSKLTVDQPQHF TGTGCCAGCAGCAAACTGACAGTCGATCAGCCCCAGCATTTT
. TRBJ2-3 . TRBV11-2 CASSLEGSRTDTQYF TGTGCCAGCAGCTTAGAAGGTAGCCGAACAGATACGCAGTATTTT
TRBD1 TRBJ2-1 . TRBV18 CASSPTGQGTLLYYNEQFF TGTGCCAGCTCACCGACAGGACAGGGGACCCTTTTATATTACAATGAGCAGTTCTTC
. TRBJ1-2 . TRBV19 CASRSSPGGGYGYTF TGTGCCAGTAGATCCTCCCCGGGGGGAGGCTATGGCTACACCTTC
. TRBJ2-3 . TRBV27 CASSPTPQGPADTQYF TGTGCCAGCAGTCCGACCCCGCAGGGTCCCGCAGATACGCAGTATTTT
. TRBJ1-2 . TRBV2 CASGLQGLGYGYTF TGTGCCAGCGGCCTACAAGGTCTCGGCTATGGCTACACCTTC
. TRBJ1-5 . TRBV19 CASQGSNQPQHF TGTGCCAGTCAGGGTAGCAATCAGCCCCAGCATTTT